The rows below give T cell receptor beta chains drawn from one sample of a study of blood T cell repertoires in COVID-19. Clones were read by immunoSEQ multiplex PCR, and TCRdb kept only the in-frame ones, dropping some. The repertoire has over 200,000 clones, about 93% of them found once; the top ten carry 0.82%. Sequenced sample: peripheral blood. These receptors were obtained from a man between 60 and 75 years old with COVID-19, enrolled during active disease. Each CDR3 is given with its conserved first and last residue. D genes are given only for firm matches. Clone sizes are given selectively: once, few, many, or a class where the clone is expanded.

j_call v_call clone_size d_call cdr3_nt cdr3_aa
TRBJ2-7 TRBV30 - TRBD1 TGTGCCTGGGGCCCCGGACAGGTGACCTACGAGCAGTACTTC CAWGPGQVTYEQYF
TRBJ1-2 TRBV5-1 - - TGCGCCAGCAGCTTGGAATTAGGAGGGTATGGCTACACCTTC CASSLELGGYGYTF
TRBJ1-2 TRBV7-9 - - TGTGCCAGCAGGTTAGACATTGGTGGCTACACCTTC CASRLDIGGYTF
TRBJ2-4 TRBV5-6 - TRBD1 TGTGCCAGCAGCGAGGACAGGGGCACCAAAAACATTCAGTACTTC CASSEDRGTKNIQYF
TRBJ2-1 TRBV4-3 - TRBD2 TGCGCCAGCAGCCGGACTAGCGGGAGTTTTAATGAGCAGTTCTTC CASSRTSGSFNEQFF
TRBJ2-1 TRBV5-4 - - TGTGCCAGCAACCTACAGGCTAGCTCCTACAATGAGCAGTTCTTC CASNLQASSYNEQFF
TRBJ2-1 TRBV5-1 - TRBD2 TGCGCCAGCAGCCCCGGGCTAGCGGTCGATGAGCAGTTCTTC CASSPGLAVDEQFF
TRBJ2-2 TRBV5-1 - TRBD1 TGCGCCAGCAGCTTGGACCGGGACAGGGCGAACACCGGGGAGCTGTTTTTT CASSLDRDRANTGELFF
TRBJ2-3 TRBV5-1 once TRBD1 TGCGCCAGCGGGGACAGGAGCACAGATACGCAGTATTTT CASGDRSTDTQYF
TRBJ1-1 TRBV5-1 - - TGCGCCAGCAGCTTAGCGAGGGTGGGGAATGAAGCTTTCTTT CASSLARVGNEAFF
TRBJ2-1 TRBV24-1 few TRBD2 TGTGCCACCAGTGACCCTGGAGGTAGCGGGATATTTAATGAGCAGTTCTTC CATSDPGGSGIFNEQFF
TRBJ1-2 TRBV18 once - TGTGCCAGCTCACCGTCGGGGGATGGCTATGGCTACACCTTC CASSPSGDGYGYTF
TRBJ2-5 TRBV19 - - TGTGCCAGTAGCGGGGGACAGACCCACCGAGAGACCCAGTACTTC CASSGGQTHRETQYF
TRBJ1-2 TRBV5-1 - - TGCGCCAGCAGCCCGCGGACAGCACGCGGCTATGGCTACACCTTC CASSPRTARGYGYTF